This T cell receptor beta chain was obtained from a study of blood T cell repertoires in COVID-19. Study information: From T cells, B-cell-depleted T cells, or PBMCs came the material, which was cDNA or gDNA.

Original processing notes: By means of reference gene primer amplification, nucleated cell counts were estimated. TCRdb's copy holds only in-frame clones and misses some; the assay was immunoSEQ multiplex PCR. Clone size and V and J calls were adopted from that table, with D and trimming inferred from the DNA. This sample has about 81,000 clones, with roughly 82% found just once. Trimming pared 4 bases from V and 4 bases from J, leaving 17 bases between. The CDR3 has 16 residues. The germline gives CDR1 SGHTA, CDR2 FQGTGA. The chain is built from TRBV7-3 and TRBJ2-1; TRBD2 is a possible D gene (6 bases). The source of this sequence is a human donor in a cohort sampled during active COVID-19. Sequenced input: peripheral blood. The CDR3 protein is CASSSTGTSVYNEQFF. The CDR3, as DNA: TGTGCCAGCAGCTCGACCGGGACTTCGGTGTACAATGAGCAGTTCTTC.